Below are 9 T cell receptor beta chains sequenced from a single sample in a study of breast tumors, draining lymph nodes, adjacent tissues. TCRdb independently ran MiXCR on the multiplex PCR reads; one entry per CDR3 protein. The top ten hold around 3.5% of the sample, which has some 150,000 distinct CDR3 sequences, about 30% seen once. The lymph nodes were axillary draining lymph nodes from breast cancer patients. Material: axillary lymph node tissue. The receptors shown here come from a female donor with breast cancer. Some clones in this sample may be carry-over from other donors' samples.

This clonotype was observed many times. The chain couples TRBV6-5 to TRBJ2-3; the D gene is possibly TRBD1 (5 bases). Per germline, CDR1 MNHEY and CDR2 SVGAGI. This CDR3 region has 14 residues. The V and J ends lost 6 bases and 2 bases respectively, with 12 bases between them. The CDR3 loop is CASRKTADTDTQYF. DNA for the CDR3: TGTGCCAGCAGGAAGACAGCCGACACAGATACGCAGTATTTT.

Comment on this clonotype: A clone one base away is much larger, so this may be a read error. Because the CDR3 is missing its conserved closing phenylalanine or tryptophan, this is likely a read error. The V call is TRBV19, the J call TRBJ2-1, with TRBD2 matching 7 bases. Germline V gene sequence: CDR1 LNHDA, CDR2 SQIVND (reference sequence). The V segment lost 3 bases and the J segment 7 bases; nucleotides outside the gene matches: 12. The CDR3 has 16 residues. CDR3 in DNA: TGTGCCAGTAGTATTAAAGGAGCGCTCGGGGGGAATGAGCAGTTCTCC. This gives the protein CASSIKGALGGNEQFS.

This clonotype occurred many times. The genes are TRBV20-1 and TRBJ1-3; the D gene is possibly TRBD1 (6 bases). V was trimmed by 6 bases and J by 4 bases, leaving 13 bases between them. CDR3 size: 13 residues. Germline-derived CDR1 and CDR2 are DFQATT and SNEGSKA (reference sequence). CDR3 sequence: CSAPGQMGNTIYF. CDR3 nucleotide sequence: TGCAGTGCCCCGGGACAAATGGGAAACACCATATATTTT.

Many counts were recorded for this clonotype. This chain uses TRBV20-1 with TRBJ1-3; no reliable D call. Per germline, CDR1 DFQATT and CDR2 SNEGSKA (reference sequence). Trimming pared 1 base from V and 4 bases from J, leaving 14 bases between. CDR3 size: 15 residues. CDR3 residues: CSARGPKDQGNTIYF. CDR3 in DNA: TGCAGTGCTAGAGGCCCGAAGGATCAAGGAAACACCATATATTTT.

This clonotype has a count of ten or more. CDR3 nucleotides: TGTGCCAGCAGCTTGCCGACAGGGTGGCAGGGCGAGCAGTACTTC. It yields the protein CASSLPTGWQGEQYF. This sequence joins TRBV5-4 and TRBJ2-7; 7 bases line up with TRBD1. This CDR3 region has 15 residues. The junction had 10 bases not matched to a gene; V was cut back by 1 base and J by 6 bases. CDR1 is SGHNT, CDR2 YYREEE, per germline (reference sequence).

This clonotype was recorded at least ten times. The gene calls are TRBV5-6 and TRBJ1-6; D is possibly TRBD1 (5 bases). CDR1 and CDR2 (germline): SGHDT, YYEEEE. With 0 bases removed from V and 6 bases from J, the gap between germline ends came to 7 bases. The CDR3 covers 14 residues. CDR3 coding DNA: TGTGCCAGCAGCTTGGCAGGGTCTAATTCACCCCTCCACTTT. Translating gives CASSLAGSNSPLHF.

This clonotype has at least ten counts. This rearrangement joins TRBV5-1 to TRBJ2-5, with a tentative D call TRBD2 (6 bases). Per germline, CDR1 SGHRS and CDR2 YFSETQ. Between the trimmed V and J ends, which lost 0 bases and 4 bases, there was a span of 19 bases. CDR3 length equals 17 residues. The CDR3 spells CASSLGRGSSIGETQYF. The DNA of the CDR3 is TGCGCCAGCAGCTTGGGGCGGGGCAGTTCAATCGGAGAGACCCAGTACTTC.

In its sample, this clonotype was seen many times. This chain links TRBV19 with TRBJ2-7; the D call may be TRBD1 or TRBD2 (5 bases each). This CDR3 is 14 amino acids long. Trimming pared 7 bases from V and 1 base from J, leaving 14 bases between. CDR1 is LNHDA and CDR2 is SQIVND in the germline V gene (reference sequence). The CDR3: CASNSGSGSYEQYF. CDR3 nucleotide sequence: TGTGCCAGTAACTCGGGGTCAGGGTCCTACGAGCAGTACTTC.

This clonotype came up many times. The rearrangement joins TRBV7-2 to TRBJ2-1; 11 bases are a match to TRBD2. The CDR3 is 15 residues long. J lost 4 bases, V lost 1 base, and 0 bases had no gene match. Per the germline V gene, CDR1 is SGHTA and CDR2 is FQGNSA. For the CDR3, the DNA is TGTGCCAGCAGCTTAGGGACTAGCGGGTACAATGAGCAGTTCTTC. It translates to CASSLGTSGYNEQFF. Supplemented by reference TRBV7-2 and TRBJ2-1, the full variable domain reads GAGVSQSPSNKVTEKGKDVELRCDPISGHTALYWYRQSLGQGLEFLIYFQGNSAPDKSGLPSDRFSAERTGGSVSTLTIQRTQQEDSAVYLCASSLGTSGYNEQFFGPGTRLTVL.